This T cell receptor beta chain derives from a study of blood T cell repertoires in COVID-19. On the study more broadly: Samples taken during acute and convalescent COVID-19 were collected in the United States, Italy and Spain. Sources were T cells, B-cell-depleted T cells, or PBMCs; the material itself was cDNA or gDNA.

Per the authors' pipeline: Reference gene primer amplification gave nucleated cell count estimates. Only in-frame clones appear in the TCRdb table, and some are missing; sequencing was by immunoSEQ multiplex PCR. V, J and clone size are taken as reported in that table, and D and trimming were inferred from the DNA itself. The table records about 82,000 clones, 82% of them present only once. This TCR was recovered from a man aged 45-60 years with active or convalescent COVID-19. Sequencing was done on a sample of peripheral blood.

The CDR3 bases are TGCGCCAGCAGCCAAGTGGCTAGCGGATTCACAGATACGCAGTATTTT. This gives the protein CASSQVASGFTDTQYF. The chain couples TRBV4-3 to TRBJ2-3; TRBD2 matches 7 bases. V trimming: 1 base; J trimming: 2 bases; junction bases outside the gene matches: 6. Germline lookup yields CDR1 LGHNA and CDR2 YSLEER. The CDR3 sequence is 16 residues long.